The rows below give T cell receptor beta chains drawn from one sample of a study of chemoradiotherapy in HPV16-positive cancers. Sequencing was performed with immunoSEQ multiplex PCR; in TCRdb, only in-frame clones are kept and a portion is missing. The profile shows more than 20,000 clones, approximately 92% of them singletons. Sequencing was performed on blood, taken from a patient who underwent chemoradiotherapy. These receptors originate from a human donor with HPV-associated anogenital cancer. CDR3s include the opening cysteine and the closing phenylalanine or tryptophan. D genes are given only for firm matches. Some rows have no size entry. The others give once, few or many, or a class for an expanded clone.

>few|11|TRBV2|TRBJ1-1|NA
TGTGCCAGCAGTGAGGCAGATGAAGCTTTCTTT
CASSEADEAFF
>NA|10|TRBV20-1|TRBJ2-7|TRBD2
TGCAGTGCGGGGGGGTCCGAGCAGTACTTC
CSAGGSEQYF
>NA|12|TRBV28|TRBJ2-1|NA
TGTGCCAGCAGGTCAGGGATCGATGAGCAGTTCTTC
CASRSGIDEQFF
>NA|14|TRBV28|TRBJ2-7|TRBD2
TGTGCCAGCAGTTTTAGCGGGTCCTCCTACGAGCAGTACTTC
CASSFSGSSYEQYF
>NA|14|TRBV18|TRBJ1-2|NA
TGTGCCAGCTCGCCCACCGACAGGAACTATGGCTACACCTTC
CASSPTDRNYGYTF
>few|13|TRBV27|TRBJ2-7|NA
TGTGCCAGCAGCCGTACTCCGCAGGCCCGGCAGTACTTC
CASSRTPQARQYF
>NA|14|TRBV7-2|TRBJ2-7|TRBD1
TGTGCCAGCAGCGCCAGGGGGCGCTCCTACGAGCAGTACTTC
CASSARGRSYEQYF
>NA|13|TRBV6-6|TRBJ1-2|TRBD1
TGTGCCAGCAGTTACGGGACAGCGGGAGGCTACACCTTC
CASSYGTAGGYTF
>NA|16|TRBV28|TRBJ2-7|TRBD2
TGTGCCAGCACCCCGCTGGTTAGGCGGGAGGGCCACGAGCAGTACTTC
CASTPLVRREGHEQYF
>NA|14|TRBV9|TRBJ1-4|NA
TGTGCCAGCAGCGTAGAAACAGTACCCGAAAAACTGTTTTTT
CASSVETVPEKLFF
>NA|11|TRBV20-1|TRBJ2-7|NA
TGCAGTCCGCTCGTTCGAGGCGAGCAGTACTTC
CSPLVRGEQYF
>NA|12|TRBV29-1|TRBJ1-2|NA
TGCAGCGGCAAGGGGGGAGACTATGGCTACACCTTC
CSGKGGDYGYTF
>NA|18|TRBV28|TRBJ2-6|TRBD1
TGTGCCAGCAGTCCTACGACAGGGCCAAGCTCTGGGGCCAACGTCCTGACTTTC
CASSPTTGPSSGANVLTF
>once|14|TRBV29-1|TRBJ2-7|TRBD2
TGCAGCGTTGATGGCCGGGGGGGCTCCTACGAGCAGTACTTC
CSVDGRGGSYEQYF
>few|15|TRBV19|TRBJ2-7|NA
TGTGCCAGTAGTATAACGGGTGAACAGATCTACGAGCAGTACTTC
CASSITGEQIYEQYF
>NA|19|TRBV5-1|TRBJ2-1|NA
TGCGCCAGCAGCTTGGTAGGGGGGGGGTTTCGAAGCTCCTACAATGAGCAGTTCTTC
CASSLVGGGFRSSYNEQFF
>NA|12|TRBV6-6|TRBJ1-1|NA
TGTGCCAGCAGCACAGTATCCACTGAAGCTTTCTTT
CASSTVSTEAFF
>NA|14|TRBV2|TRBJ1-1|TRBD1
TGTGCCAGTATCGACAGGGGTAGAAACACTGAAGCTTTCTTT
CASIDRGRNTEAFF
>NA|15|TRBV19|TRBJ1-5|NA
TGTGCCAGTAGTATAGTGGATTCGGGCAATCAGCCCCAGCATTTT
CASSIVDSGNQPQHF